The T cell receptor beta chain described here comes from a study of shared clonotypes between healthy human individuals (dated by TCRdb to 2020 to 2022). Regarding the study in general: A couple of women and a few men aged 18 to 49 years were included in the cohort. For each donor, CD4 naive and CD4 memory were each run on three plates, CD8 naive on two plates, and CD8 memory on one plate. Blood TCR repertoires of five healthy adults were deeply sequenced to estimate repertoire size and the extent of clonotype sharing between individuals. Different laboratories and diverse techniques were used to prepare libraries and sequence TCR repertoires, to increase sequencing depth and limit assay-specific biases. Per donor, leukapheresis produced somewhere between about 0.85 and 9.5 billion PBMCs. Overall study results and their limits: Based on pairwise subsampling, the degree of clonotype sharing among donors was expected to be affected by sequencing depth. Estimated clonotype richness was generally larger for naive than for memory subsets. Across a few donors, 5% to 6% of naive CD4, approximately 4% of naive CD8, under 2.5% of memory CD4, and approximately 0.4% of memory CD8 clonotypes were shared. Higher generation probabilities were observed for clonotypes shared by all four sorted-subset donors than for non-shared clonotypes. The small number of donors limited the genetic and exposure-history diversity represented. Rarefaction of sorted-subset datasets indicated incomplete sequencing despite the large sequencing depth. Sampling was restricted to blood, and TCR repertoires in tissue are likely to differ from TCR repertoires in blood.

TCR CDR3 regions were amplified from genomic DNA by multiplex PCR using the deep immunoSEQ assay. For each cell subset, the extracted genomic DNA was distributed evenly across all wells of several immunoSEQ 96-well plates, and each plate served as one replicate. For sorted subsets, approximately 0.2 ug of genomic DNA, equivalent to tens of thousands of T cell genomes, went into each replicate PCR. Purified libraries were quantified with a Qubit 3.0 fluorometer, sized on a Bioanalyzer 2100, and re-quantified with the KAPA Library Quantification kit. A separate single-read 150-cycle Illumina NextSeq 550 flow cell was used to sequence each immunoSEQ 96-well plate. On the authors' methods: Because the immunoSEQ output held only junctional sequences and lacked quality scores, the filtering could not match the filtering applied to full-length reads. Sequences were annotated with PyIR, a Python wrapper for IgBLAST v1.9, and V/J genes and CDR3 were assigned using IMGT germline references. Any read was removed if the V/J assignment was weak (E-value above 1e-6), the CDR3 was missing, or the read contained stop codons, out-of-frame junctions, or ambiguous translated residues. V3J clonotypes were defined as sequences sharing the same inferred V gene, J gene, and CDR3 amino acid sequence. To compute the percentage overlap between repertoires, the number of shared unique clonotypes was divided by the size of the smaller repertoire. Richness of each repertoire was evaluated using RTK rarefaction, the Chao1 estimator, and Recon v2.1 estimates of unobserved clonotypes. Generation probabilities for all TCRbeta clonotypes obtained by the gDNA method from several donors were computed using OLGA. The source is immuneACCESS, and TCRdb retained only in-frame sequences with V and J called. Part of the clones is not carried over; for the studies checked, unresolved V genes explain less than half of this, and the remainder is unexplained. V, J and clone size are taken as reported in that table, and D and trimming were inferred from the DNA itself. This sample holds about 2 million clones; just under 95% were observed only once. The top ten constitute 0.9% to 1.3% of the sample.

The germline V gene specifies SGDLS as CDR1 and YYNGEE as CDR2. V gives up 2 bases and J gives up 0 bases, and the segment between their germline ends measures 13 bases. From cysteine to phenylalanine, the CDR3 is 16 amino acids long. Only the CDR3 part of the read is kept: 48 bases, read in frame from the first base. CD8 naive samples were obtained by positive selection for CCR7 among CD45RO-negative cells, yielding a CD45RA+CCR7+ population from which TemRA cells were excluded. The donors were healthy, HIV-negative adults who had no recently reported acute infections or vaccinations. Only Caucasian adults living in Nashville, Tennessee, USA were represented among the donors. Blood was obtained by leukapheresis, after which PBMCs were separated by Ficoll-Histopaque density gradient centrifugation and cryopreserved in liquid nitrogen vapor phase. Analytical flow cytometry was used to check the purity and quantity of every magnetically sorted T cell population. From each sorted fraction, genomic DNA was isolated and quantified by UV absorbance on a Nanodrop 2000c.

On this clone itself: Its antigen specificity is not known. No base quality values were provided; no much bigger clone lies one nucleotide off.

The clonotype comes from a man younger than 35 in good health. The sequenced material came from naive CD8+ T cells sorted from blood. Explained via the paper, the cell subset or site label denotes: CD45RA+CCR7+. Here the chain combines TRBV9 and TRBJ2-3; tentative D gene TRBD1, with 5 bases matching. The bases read TGTGCCAGCAGCGTCGTCCAGGGCACTAGCACAGATACGCAGTATTTT. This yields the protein CASSVVQGTSTDTQYF. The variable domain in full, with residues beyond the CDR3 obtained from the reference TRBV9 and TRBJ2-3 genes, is DSGVTQTPKHLITATGQRVTLRCSPRSGDLSVYWYQQSLDQGLQFLIQYYNGEERAKGNILERFSAQQFPDLHSELNLSSLELGDSALYFCASSVVQGTSTDTQYFGPGTRLTVL.